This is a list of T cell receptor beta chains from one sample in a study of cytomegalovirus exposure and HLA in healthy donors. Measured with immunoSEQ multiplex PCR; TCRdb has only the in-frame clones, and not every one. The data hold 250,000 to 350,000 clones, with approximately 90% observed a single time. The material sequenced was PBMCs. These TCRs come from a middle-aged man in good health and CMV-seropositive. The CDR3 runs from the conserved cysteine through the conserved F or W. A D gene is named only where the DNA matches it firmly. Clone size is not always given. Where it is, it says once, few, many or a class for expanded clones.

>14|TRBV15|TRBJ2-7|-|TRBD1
TGTGCCACCAGCAGGGGGGACAGCTCCTACGAGCAGTACTTC
CATSRGDSSYEQYF
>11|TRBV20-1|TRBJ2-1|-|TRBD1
TGCAGTGCTGCTGACAGGGGTGAGCAGTTCTTC
CSAADRGEQFF
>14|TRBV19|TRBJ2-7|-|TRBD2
TGTGCCAGTAGCTTAGCGGGAGCAGGTTACGAGCAGTACTTC
CASSLAGAGYEQYF
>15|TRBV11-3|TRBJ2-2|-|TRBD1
TGTGCCAGCAGCGGTCAGGGGGCGCGTACCGGGGAGCTGTTTTTT
CASSGQGARTGELFF
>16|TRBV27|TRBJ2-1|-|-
TGTGCCAGCGCCTCGGGGGATAGCGTAGACCACAATGAGCAGTTCTTC
CASASGDSVDHNEQFF
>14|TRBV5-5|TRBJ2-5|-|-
TGTGCCAGCAGCTCACCGGGGATCCAAGAGACCCAGTACTTC
CASSSPGIQETQYF
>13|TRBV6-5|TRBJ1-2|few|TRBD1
TGTGCCAGCAGCGGGGGCAGGGGGCATGGCTACACCTTC
CASSGGRGHGYTF
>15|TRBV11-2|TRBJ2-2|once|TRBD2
TGTGCCAGCAGCTTTTCGGGAGGGAGCACCGGGGAGCTGTTTTTT
CASSFSGGSTGELFF
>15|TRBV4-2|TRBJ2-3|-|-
TGTGCCAGCAGCCAGCAACTAGCCACTACGGATACGCAGTATTTT
CASSQQLATTDTQYF
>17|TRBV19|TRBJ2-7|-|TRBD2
TGTGCCAGTAGTAGACTAGCGGGTGGATTTCATTCCTACGAGCAGTACTTC
CASSRLAGGFHSYEQYF
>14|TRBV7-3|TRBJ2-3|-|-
TGTGCCAGCAGCTTGAGCGGAAGCACAGATACGCAGTATTTT
CASSLSGSTDTQYF
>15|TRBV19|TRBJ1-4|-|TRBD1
TGTGCCAGTAGTGTCACAGGGGGCGGGAATGAAAAACTGTTTTTT
CASSVTGGGNEKLFF
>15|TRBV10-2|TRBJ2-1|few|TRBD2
TGCGCCAGCCATACCGGGACTAGCGGATACAATGAGCAGTTCTTC
CASHTGTSGYNEQFF
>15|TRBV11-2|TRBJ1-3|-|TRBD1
TGTGCCAGCAGCTCACAGGGGGTAGCTGGAAACACCATATATTTT
CASSSQGVAGNTIYF
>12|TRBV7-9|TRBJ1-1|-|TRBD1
TGTGCCAGCAGCCAGGGGGACACTGAAGCTTTCTTT
CASSQGDTEAFF